This T cell receptor (beta chain) came from a study of shared clonotypes between healthy human individuals. Study-wide background: Used for every donor were three CD4 naive, three CD4 memory, two CD8 naive and one CD8 memory plate. General study findings and limits: Generation of non-shared clonotypes was less probable than generation of clonotypes shared by all four donors.

Method: immunoSEQ multiplex PCR; TCRdb's copy keeps in-frame clones and lacks some. The sample has some 630,000 clones, around 72% seen once. Comments on this clone: Its antigen is still unknown.

The clonotype was recovered from a young woman in good health. The sequencing sample was made of memory CD4+ T cells sorted from blood. The subset here: CD45RA-negative fraction.

CDR3 residues: CASSLGTGARYEQYF. In DNA, the CDR3 is TGCGCCAGCAGCTTGGGTACGGGGGCGCGGTACGAGCAGTACTTC. The V call is TRBV5-1, the J call TRBJ2-7, with D possibly being TRBD1 or TRBD2 (6 bases each). V was trimmed by 0 bases and J by 4 bases, leaving 14 bases between them. The CDR3 extends over 15 amino acids. CDR1 SGHRS and CDR2 YFSETQ come from the germline V gene.